The clone carrying this T cell receptor beta chain was observed a handful of times. What it recognizes is unknown. TCRdb redid the calling of the PCR reads with MiXCR, one entry per CDR3 protein. The sample includes hundreds of thousands of distinct CDR3 sequences, around 25% of them seen just once. CDR3 length equals 15 residues. Germline loops: CDR1 MNHEY, CDR2 SMNVEV (reference sequence). The V gene lost 6 bases and the J gene lost 0 bases, with 15 bases spanning the gap. These data come from a study of molecular identifiers for immune sequencing clone quantification. The CD8+CD4-CCR7+CD45RA+ phenotype defined the sorted naive CD8 T cells. Study-wide points: Clones carrying above 20 RNA copies accounted for over 97% of effector molecules, under 1% in naive cells.

V gene TRBV27 combines with J gene TRBJ2-7; weak D call: TRBD1 (5 bases). The sample consisted of naive CD8+ T cells from blood, with Jurkat cell RNA spiked in. Subset indicated: FACS-sorted CD8+CD4-CCR7+CD45RA+ naive T cells. The source is a human donor in good health. Some libraries in this study had Jurkat cell RNA spiked in. The CDR3 protein is CASRGRDSPSYEQYF. CDR3 nucleotide sequence: TGTGCCAGCAGGGGGCGCGACAGCCCCTCCTACGAGCAGTACTTC.